The 15 T cell receptor beta chains given below trace back to one sample, sequenced in a study of shared clonotypes between healthy human individuals. The data were produced by immunoSEQ multiplex PCR, yet TCRdb's version contains in-frame clones alone and is incomplete. The table has about a million clones, 75% seen once; the top ten hold about 1.5%. The specimen was memory CD4+ T cells sorted from blood. Subset noted: CD45RA-negative fraction. Receptors were obtained from a man between 18 and 35 years old in good health.

The V and J genes are TRBV2 and TRBJ2-2; 7 bases map to TRBD1. The trim removed 7 bases at V and 2 bases at J, leaving 4 bases unmatched. The germline CDR1 and CDR2 sequences are SNHLY and FYNNEI. The CDR3 extends over 14 amino acids. CDR3 nucleotide sequence: TGTGCCAGCAATGGACAGGACAACACCGGGGAGCTGTTTTTT. Its protein is CASNGQDNTGELFF.

With regard to this clone: Different DNA sequences within this sample yield the same CDR3. The chain has TRBV19 and TRBJ2-7; 7 bases align to TRBD2. The CDR3 covers 15 residues. Trimming took 3 bases from V and 0 from J; bases not matched to a gene: 5. Germline values: CDR1 LNHDA, CDR2 SQIVND (reference sequence). The CDR3 DNA reads as TGTGCCAGTAGTATCGGCGGGGGTAGCTCCTACGAGCAGTACTTC. Translated, it gives CASSIGGGSSYEQYF.

This sequence joins TRBV9 and TRBJ1-3, with 9 bases matching TRBD1. The junction had 5 bases not matched to a gene; V was cut back by 3 bases and J by 4 bases. The CDR3 covers 15 residues. Germline V gene sequence: CDR1 SGDLS, CDR2 YYNGEE. This CDR3 reads CASSATQGAGNTIYF. Here the CDR3 DNA reads TGTGCCAGCAGCGCAACACAGGGGGCGGGAAACACCATATATTTT. Combining the CDR3 with reference TRBV9 and TRBJ1-3 gives the whole variable domain DSGVTQTPKHLITATGQRVTLRCSPRSGDLSVYWYQQSLDQGLQFLIQYYNGEERAKGNILERFSAQQFPDLHSELNLSSLELGDSALYFCASSATQGAGNTIYFGEGSWLTVV.

In its sample, this clone was seen many times. The chain links TRBV7-2 to TRBJ2-7, with D possibly being TRBD2 (5 bases). The CDR3 sequence is 12 residues long. The ends were cut back, 4 bases at V and 5 bases at J, with 9 bases in the middle. CDR1 and CDR2 from the germline V gene are SGHTA and FQGNSA. This CDR3 is CASSYIGDEQYF. The CDR3 DNA reads as TGTGCCAGCAGCTATATCGGGGACGAGCAGTACTTC. The whole variable domain, filled in from reference TRBV7-2 and TRBJ2-7, reads GAGVSQSPSNKVTEKGKDVELRCDPISGHTALYWYRQSLGQGLEFLIYFQGNSAPDKSGLPSDRFSAERTGGSVSTLTIQRTQQEDSAVYLCASSYIGDEQYFGPGTRLTVT.

This clone has only one observation. The V call is TRBV6-5, the J call TRBJ1-3; no reliable D call. The ends were cut back, 4 bases at V and 8 bases at J, with 9 bases in the middle. This CDR3 is 12 amino acids long. Per germline, CDR1 MNHEY and CDR2 SVGAGI. CDR3 loop: CASSWGLHTIYF. CDR3 coding DNA: TGTGCCAGCAGTTGGGGTCTACACACCATATATTTT.

The CDR3 here is CASSLRGRETQYF. The CDR3, as DNA: TGTGCCAGCAGCTTAAGGGGGAGGGAGACCCAGTACTTC. The rearrangement joins TRBV7-9 to TRBJ2-5; perhaps D is TRBD1 or TRBD2 (6 bases each). The CDR3 extends over 13 amino acids. Deletions cut 2 bases from V and 5 bases from J, with 9 bases between. The germline gives CDR1 SEHNR, CDR2 FQNEAQ (reference sequence). Based on the CDR3 plus reference TRBV7-9 and TRBJ2-5, the full variable domain is DTGVSQNPRHKITKRGQNVTFRCDPISEHNRLYWYRQTLGQGPEFLTYFQNEAQLEKSRLLSDRFSAERPKGSFSTLEIQRTEQGDSAMYLCASSLRGRETQYFGPGTRLLVL.

This clone was found once. V and J are TRBV5-4 and TRBJ1-1; 7 nucleotides line up with TRBD1. The CDR3 is 13 residues long. Trimming cost V 4 bases and J 4 bases; bases outside gene matches: 4. Germline values: CDR1 SGHNT, CDR2 YYREEE (reference sequence). The CDR3 DNA reads TGTGCCAGCAGCCTGAACAGGGGCACTGAAGCTTTCTTT. This encodes CASSLNRGTEAFF.

V is TRBV6-5 and J is TRBJ2-3; D call uncertain. The germline V gene has CDR1 MNHEY and CDR2 SVGAGI. This CDR3 contains 14 residues. Trimming shortened V by 7 bases and J by 4 bases, and 15 bases separated the two germline ends. CDR3 sequence: CASTPGHASDTQYF. The CDR3 nucleotides are TGTGCCAGCACCCCCGGCCACGCCTCAGATACGCAGTATTTT.

The chain recombines TRBV29-1 with TRBJ2-5, with 7 positions matching TRBD2. CDR3 length: 12 amino acids. The germline CDR1 and CDR2 sequences are SQVTM and ANQGSEA. After removal of 7 bases from V and 2 bases from J, the junction contained 4 bases not matched to a gene. This CDR3 reads CSGGGVQETQYF. CDR3 DNA: TGCAGCGGGGGAGGGGTTCAAGAGACCCAGTACTTC.

The chain carries TRBV5-1 and TRBJ2-5; 9 nucleotides align to TRBD2. Germline V gives CDR1 SGHRS, CDR2 YFSETQ. The CDR3 consists of 19 residues. With 3 bases clipped from V and 4 bases from J, the junction kept 19 bases outside the gene matches. CDR3: CASSSYALAGGRAGETQYF. CDR3 nucleotide sequence: TGCGCCAGCAGCTCATATGCCCTAGCTGGCGGGAGGGCCGGAGAGACCCAGTACTTC.

In regard to this clone: In the same sample, other DNA sequences code for this CDR3. V usage is TRBV28 and J usage is TRBJ2-7; a possible D gene is TRBD1 (6 bases). Germline lookup yields CDR1 MDHEN and CDR2 SYDVKM. V gave up 5 bases and J gave up 4 bases, with 9 bases separating them. The length of the CDR3 is 12 residues. The CDR3 DNA sequence: TGTGCCAGCAGTACAGGGCCGTACGAGCAGTACTTC. Protein: CASSTGPYEQYF.

The chain combines TRBV5-4 with TRBJ1-3, with D possibly TRBD1 on 5 matching bases. The germline gives CDR1 SGHNT, CDR2 YYREEE (reference sequence). The CDR3 is 14 residues long. V lost 3 bases and J lost 4, with 11 bases in between. The CDR3 region is CASSSGTAGNTIYF. Written as DNA, the CDR3 is TGTGCCAGCAGCTCCGGGACCGCAGGAAACACCATATATTTT.

The V call is TRBV5-4, the J call TRBJ1-2; 8 bases are shared with TRBD1. The junction had 6 bases not matched to a gene; V was cut back by 3 bases and J by 5 bases. In germline, CDR1 is SGHNT, CDR2 YYREEE (reference sequence). The CDR3 has 14 residues. This CDR3 reads CASSSGQGVYGYTF. In nucleotides, the CDR3 is TGTGCCAGCAGCTCCGGACAGGGAGTTTATGGCTACACCTTC.

This clone was counted a few times. The CDR3 region is CASSERANQPQHF. CDR3 coding DNA: TGTGCCAGCAGTGAGCGGGCCAATCAGCCCCAGCATTTT. The chain has TRBV2 and TRBJ1-5; D gene ambiguous. Germline assignment: CDR1 SNHLY and CDR2 FYNNEI. V was pared by 3 bases and J by 3 bases, with 6 bases between. This CDR3 has 13 amino acids.

This clone has just one count. The J gene is TRBJ2-5, the V gene TRBV29-1; 8 bases agree with TRBD1. Germline V gives CDR1 SQVTM, CDR2 ANQGSEA. Trimming took 7 bases from V and 1 from J; bases not matched to a gene: 5. This CDR3 spans 13 amino acids. The CDR3 reads CSARTGPQETQYF. CDR3 coding DNA: TGCAGCGCACGGACAGGGCCCCAAGAGACCCAGTACTTC.